The source of this T cell receptor beta chain is a study of regulatory T cells in long-lasting Graves disease. iRepertoire HTBI primers and Arm-PCR of CDR3 regions built TCR beta libraries. TCRdb used MiXCR to reprocess the multiplex PCR reads, holding one entry per CDR3 protein. The repertoire holds about 460,000 distinct CDR3 sequences, with approximately 23% as singletons. This clonotype was seen only a few times. CDR3 size: 16 residues. Germline V gene sequence: CDR1 SGHDT, CDR2 YYEEEE. The germline V and J ends were trimmed by 4 bases and 0 bases, with 17 bases remaining between them. This sample's time point: persistent/refractory GD, antithyroid drugs over 5 years with positive TRAb. Following extraction of RNA from PBMCs, that RNA was used to make the TCR library.

The receptor was derived from a female donor with Graves disease. This rearrangement joins TRBV5-6 to TRBJ2-7; tentative D call: TRBD1 (6 bases). The specimen was peripheral blood mononuclear cells (PBMCs), collected when the disease was refractory, from a patient treated with antithyroid drugs. CDR3 DNA: TGTGCCAGCAGCATCAATTTCCGACAGGTCTCCTACGAGCAGTACTTC. Residues: CASSINFRQVSYEQYF.